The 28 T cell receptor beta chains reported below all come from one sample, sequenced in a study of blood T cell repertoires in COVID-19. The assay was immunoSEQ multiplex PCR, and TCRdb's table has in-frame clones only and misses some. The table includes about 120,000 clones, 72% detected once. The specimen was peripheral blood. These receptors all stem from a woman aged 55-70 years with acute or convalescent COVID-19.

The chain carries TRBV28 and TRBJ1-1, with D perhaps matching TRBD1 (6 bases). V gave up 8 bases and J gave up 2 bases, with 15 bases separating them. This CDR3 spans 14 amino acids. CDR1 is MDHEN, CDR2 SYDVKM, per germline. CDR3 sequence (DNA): TGTGCCAGCCGTCCGGGGGGGCTCAACACTGAAGCTTTCTTT. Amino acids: CASRPGGLNTEAFF. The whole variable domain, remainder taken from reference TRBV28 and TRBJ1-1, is DVKVTQSSRYLVKRTGEKVFLECVQDMDHENMFWYRQDPGLGLRLIYFSYDVKMKEKGDIPEGYSVSREKKERFSLILESASTNQTSMYLCASRPGGLNTEAFFGQGTRLTVV.

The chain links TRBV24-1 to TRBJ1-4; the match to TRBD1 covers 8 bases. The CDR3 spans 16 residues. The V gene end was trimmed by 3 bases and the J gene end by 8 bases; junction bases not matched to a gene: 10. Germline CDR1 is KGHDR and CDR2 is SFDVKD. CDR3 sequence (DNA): TGTGCCACCAGTGATGTCCAGGGGGCTGTACGAGAAAAACTGTTTTTT. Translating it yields CATSDVQGAVREKLFF.

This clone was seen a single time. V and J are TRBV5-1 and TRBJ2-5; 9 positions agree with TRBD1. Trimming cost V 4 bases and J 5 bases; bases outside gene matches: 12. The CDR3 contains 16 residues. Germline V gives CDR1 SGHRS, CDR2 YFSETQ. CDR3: CASSRSTQGARETQYF. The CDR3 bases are TGCGCCAGCAGCCGATCAACACAGGGGGCGAGGGAGACCCAGTACTTC.

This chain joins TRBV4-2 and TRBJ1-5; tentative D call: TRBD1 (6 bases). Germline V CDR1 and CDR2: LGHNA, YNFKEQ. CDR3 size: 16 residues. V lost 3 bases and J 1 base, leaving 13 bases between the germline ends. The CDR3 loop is CASSQGAKGSNQPQHF. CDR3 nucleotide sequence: TGTGCCAGCAGCCAGGGGGCTAAGGGAAGCAATCAGCCCCAGCATTTT.

DNA of the CDR3: TGTGCCAGCAGCTTAGCGCGACAGGTTTCGAATTCACCCCTCCACTTT. Translation: CASSLARQVSNSPLHF. The chain couples TRBV7-2 to TRBJ1-6; a weak D match, TRBD1 (6 bases). Germline CDR1 and CDR2: SGHTA and FQGNSA. CDR3 length: 16 amino acids. Trimming took 0 bases from V and 7 from J, leaving 13 bases between them.

CDR3 region: CASSLGVRGDTQYF. The CDR3 nucleotides are TGTGCCAGCAGCTTAGGGGTAAGGGGAGATACGCAGTATTTT. The V gene is TRBV11-2, the J gene TRBJ2-3; maybe TRBD1 (5 bases). The V and J ends lost 1 base and 5 bases respectively, with 10 bases between them. The CDR3 spans 14 residues. Germline V gene lookup returns CDR1 SGHAT and CDR2 FQNNGV. The complete variable domain, with remaining parts taken from reference TRBV11-2 and TRBJ2-3, reads EAGVAQSPRYKIIEKRQSVAFWCNPISGHATLYWYQQILGQGPKLLIQFQNNGVVDDSQLPKDRFSAERLKGVDSTLKIQPAKLEDSAVYLCASSLGVRGDTQYFGPGTRLTVL.

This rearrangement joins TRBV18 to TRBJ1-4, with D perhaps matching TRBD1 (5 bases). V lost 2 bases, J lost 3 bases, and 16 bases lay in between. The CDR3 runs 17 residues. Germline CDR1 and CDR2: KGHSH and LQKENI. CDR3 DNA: TGTGCCAGCTCACCAACTGGACAAACGCTTGCTAATGAAAAACTGTTTTTT. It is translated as CASSPTGQTLANEKLFF. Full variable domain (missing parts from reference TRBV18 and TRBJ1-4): NAGVMQNPRHLVRRRGQEARLRCSPMKGHSHVYWYRQLPEEGLKFMVYLQKENIIDESGMPKERFSAEFPKEGPSILRIQQVVRGDSAAYFCASSPTGQTLANEKLFFGSGTQLSVL.

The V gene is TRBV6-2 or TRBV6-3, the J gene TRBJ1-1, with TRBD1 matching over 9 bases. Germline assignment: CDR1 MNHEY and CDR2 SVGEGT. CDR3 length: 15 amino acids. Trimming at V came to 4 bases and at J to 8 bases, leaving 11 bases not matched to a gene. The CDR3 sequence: CASSFARDRVVEAFF. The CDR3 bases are TGTGCCAGCAGTTTCGCTCGGGACAGGGTTGTCGAAGCTTTCTTT.

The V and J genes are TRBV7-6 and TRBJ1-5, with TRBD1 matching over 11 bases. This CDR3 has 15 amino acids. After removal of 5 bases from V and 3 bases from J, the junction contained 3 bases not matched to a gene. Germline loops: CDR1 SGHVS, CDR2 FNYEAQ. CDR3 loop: CASSGTGGFNQPQHF. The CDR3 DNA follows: TGTGCCAGCAGCGGGACAGGGGGATTCAATCAGCCCCAGCATTTT.

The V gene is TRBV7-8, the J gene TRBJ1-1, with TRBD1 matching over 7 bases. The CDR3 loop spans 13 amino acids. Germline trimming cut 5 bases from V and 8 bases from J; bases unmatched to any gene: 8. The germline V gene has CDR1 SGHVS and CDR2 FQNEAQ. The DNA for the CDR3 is TGTGCCAGCAGCGGCACAGGGGCTACAGAAGCTTTCTTT. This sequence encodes CASSGTGATEAFF.

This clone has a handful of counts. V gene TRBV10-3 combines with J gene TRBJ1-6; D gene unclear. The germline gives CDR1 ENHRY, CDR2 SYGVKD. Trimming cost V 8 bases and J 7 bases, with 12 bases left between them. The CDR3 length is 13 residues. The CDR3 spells CAISSTSNSPLHF. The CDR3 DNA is TGTGCCATCTCGAGCACCTCCAATTCACCCCTCCACTTT.

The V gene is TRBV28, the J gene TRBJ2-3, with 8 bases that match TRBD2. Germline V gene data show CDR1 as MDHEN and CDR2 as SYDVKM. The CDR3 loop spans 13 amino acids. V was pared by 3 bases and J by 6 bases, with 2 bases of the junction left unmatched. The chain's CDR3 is CASSFRLADTQYF. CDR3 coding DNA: TGTGCCAGCAGTTTCCGACTAGCGGATACGCAGTATTTT. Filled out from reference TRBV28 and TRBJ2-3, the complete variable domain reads DVKVTQSSRYLVKRTGEKVFLECVQDMDHENMFWYRQDPGLGLRLIYFSYDVKMKEKGDIPEGYSVSREKKERFSLILESASTNQTSMYLCASSFRLADTQYFGPGTRLTVL.

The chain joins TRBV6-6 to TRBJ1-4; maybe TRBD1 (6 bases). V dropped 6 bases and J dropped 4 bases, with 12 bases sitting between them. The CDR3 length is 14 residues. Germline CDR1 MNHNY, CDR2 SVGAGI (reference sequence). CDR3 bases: TGTGCCAGCAGAAGGACAGCCGATAATGAAAAACTGTTTTTT. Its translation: CASRRTADNEKLFF.

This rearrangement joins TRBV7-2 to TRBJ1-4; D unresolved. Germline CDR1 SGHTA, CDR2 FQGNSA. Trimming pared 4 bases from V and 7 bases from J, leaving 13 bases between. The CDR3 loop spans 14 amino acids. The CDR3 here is CASSSFTRGEKLFF. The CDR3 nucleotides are TGTGCCAGCAGCTCCTTCACCAGAGGTGAAAAACTGTTTTTT.

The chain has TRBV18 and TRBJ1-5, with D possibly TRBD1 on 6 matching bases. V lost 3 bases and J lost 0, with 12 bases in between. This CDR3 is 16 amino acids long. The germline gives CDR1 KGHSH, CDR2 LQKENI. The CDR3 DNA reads TGTGCCAGCTCACCTACGAGACAGGATAGCAATCAGCCCCAGCATTTT. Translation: CASSPTRQDSNQPQHF.

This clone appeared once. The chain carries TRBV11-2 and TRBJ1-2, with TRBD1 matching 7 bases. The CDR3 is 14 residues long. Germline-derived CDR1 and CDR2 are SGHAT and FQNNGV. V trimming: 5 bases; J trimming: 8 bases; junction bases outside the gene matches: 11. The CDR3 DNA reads TGTGCCAGCAGCGCGCTCAGGGGGTCGGCAGGCTACACCTTC. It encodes CASSALRGSAGYTF.

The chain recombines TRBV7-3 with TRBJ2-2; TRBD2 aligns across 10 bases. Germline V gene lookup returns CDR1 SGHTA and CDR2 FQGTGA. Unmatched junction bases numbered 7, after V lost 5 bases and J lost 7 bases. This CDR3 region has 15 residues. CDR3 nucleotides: TGTGCCAGCAGCCCCCGGACTAGCGGTGTCGGGGAGCTGTTTTTT. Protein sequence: CASSPRTSGVGELFF.

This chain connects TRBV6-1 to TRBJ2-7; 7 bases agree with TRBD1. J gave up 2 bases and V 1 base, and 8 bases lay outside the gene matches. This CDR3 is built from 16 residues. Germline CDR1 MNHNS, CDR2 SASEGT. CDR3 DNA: TGTGCCAGCAGTGAAGGACGGTGGGACAGCGCCTACGAGCAGTACTTC. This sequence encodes CASSEGRWDSAYEQYF.

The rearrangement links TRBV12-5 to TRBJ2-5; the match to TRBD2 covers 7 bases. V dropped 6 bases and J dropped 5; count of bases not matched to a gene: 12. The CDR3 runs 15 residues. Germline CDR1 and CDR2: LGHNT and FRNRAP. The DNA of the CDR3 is TGTGCTAGTGGAACTCGGGAGGCTAATGCGGAGACCCAGTACTTC. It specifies CASGTREANAETQYF.

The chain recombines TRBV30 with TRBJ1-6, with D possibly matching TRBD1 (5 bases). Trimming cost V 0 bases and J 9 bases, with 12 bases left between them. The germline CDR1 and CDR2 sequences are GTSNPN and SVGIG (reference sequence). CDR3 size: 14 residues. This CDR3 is CAWSVGQESSPLHF. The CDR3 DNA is TGTGCCTGGAGTGTGGGGCAGGAGTCTTCACCCCTCCACTTT.

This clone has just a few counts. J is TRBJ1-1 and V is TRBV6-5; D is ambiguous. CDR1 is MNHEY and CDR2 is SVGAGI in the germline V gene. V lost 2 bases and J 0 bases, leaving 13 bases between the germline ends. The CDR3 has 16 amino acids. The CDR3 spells CASSYDREIMNTEAFF. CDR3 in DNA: TGTGCCAGCAGTTACGATCGGGAGATAATGAACACTGAAGCTTTCTTT.

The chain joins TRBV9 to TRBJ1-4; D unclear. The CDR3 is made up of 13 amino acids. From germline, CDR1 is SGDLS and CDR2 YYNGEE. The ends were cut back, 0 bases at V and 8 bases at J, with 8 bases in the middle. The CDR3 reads CASSVGEREKLFF. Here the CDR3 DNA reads TGTGCCAGCAGCGTAGGGGAGAGAGAAAAACTGTTTTTT.

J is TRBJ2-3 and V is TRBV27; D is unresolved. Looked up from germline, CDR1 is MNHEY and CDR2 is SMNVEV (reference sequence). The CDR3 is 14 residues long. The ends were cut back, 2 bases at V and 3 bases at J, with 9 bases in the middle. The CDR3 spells CASSLSAPTDTQYF. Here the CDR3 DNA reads TGTGCCAGCAGTTTAAGCGCCCCGACAGATACGCAGTATTTT.

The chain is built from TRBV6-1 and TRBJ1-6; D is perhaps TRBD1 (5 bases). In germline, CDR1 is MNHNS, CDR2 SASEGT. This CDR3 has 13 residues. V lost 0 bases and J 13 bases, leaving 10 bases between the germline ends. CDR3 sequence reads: CASSEAPGGPLHF. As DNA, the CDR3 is TGTGCCAGCAGTGAAGCGCCGGGGGGGCCCCTCCACTTT.

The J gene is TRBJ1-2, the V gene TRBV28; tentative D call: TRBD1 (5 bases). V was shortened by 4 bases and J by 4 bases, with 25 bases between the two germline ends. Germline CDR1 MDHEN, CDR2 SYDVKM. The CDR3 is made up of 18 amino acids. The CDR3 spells CASSSTPPGRAQGYGYTF. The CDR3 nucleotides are TGTGCCAGCAGTTCCACCCCTCCGGGGAGGGCTCAGGGCTATGGCTACACCTTC.

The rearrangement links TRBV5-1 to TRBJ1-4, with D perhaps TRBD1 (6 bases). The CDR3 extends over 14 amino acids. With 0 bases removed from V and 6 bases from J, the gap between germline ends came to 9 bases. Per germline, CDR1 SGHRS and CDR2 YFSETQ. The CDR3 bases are TGCGCCAGCAGCTTGGGCAGGGGCGATGAAAAACTGTTTTTT. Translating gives CASSLGRGDEKLFF.

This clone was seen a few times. CDR3 loop: CASSIGDTNYGYTF. The CDR3 DNA reads TGTGCCAGTAGTATAGGAGACACTAACTATGGCTACACCTTC. This chain links TRBV19 with TRBJ1-2; D call uncertain. The V gene's germline CDR1 is LNHDA and CDR2 SQIVND (reference sequence). The CDR3 consists of 14 residues. Trimming shortened V by 1 base and J by 0 bases, and 6 bases separated the two germline ends.

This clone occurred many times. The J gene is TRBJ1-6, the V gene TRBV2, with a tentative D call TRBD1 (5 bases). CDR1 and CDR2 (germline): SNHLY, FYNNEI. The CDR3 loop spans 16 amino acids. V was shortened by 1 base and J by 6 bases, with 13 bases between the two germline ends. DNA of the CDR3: TGTGCCAGCAGTGAAGGGCCGCAGGGAACTAATTCACCCCTCCACTTT. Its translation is CASSEGPQGTNSPLHF.